The present T cell receptor beta chain was sequenced within a study of blood T cell repertoires in COVID-19 (dated by TCRdb to the early 2020s). Concerning the study at large: Samples from collaborators originated in the United States, Italy and Spain and spanned both the acute and convalescent phases of COVID-19. The material from the prospective study consisted of cDNA or gDNA derived from T cells, B-cell-depleted T cells, or PBMCs. Deeply sampled blood TCRbeta repertoires from subjects exposed to, actively infected with, or recovered from COVID-19 were included in the dataset. The repertoires were released in a freely available public database meant as a resource for research on the immune response to SARS-CoV-2. The samples were drawn from the first 160 participants of the ongoing ImmuneRACE study and from over 950 subjects provided by 6 global collaborators. The sample metadata nearly always contained a de-identified subject ID, COVID-19 status, age in years and sex. HLA class I and class II types, where available, came from metadata supplied by the sample provider rather than from assay-based typing. Results and caveats for the whole study, not just this receptor: How much clinical and demographic metadata was included differed by source and by participant, and the metadata was provided uncurated.

TCRbeta CDR3 regions were amplified from genomic DNA using the immunoSEQ Assay, a bias-controlled multiplex PCR. Per the source publication's procedure: Within the assay, amplification of reference gene primers was used to estimate how many nucleated cells each sample contained. To quantify the absolute abundance of each unique TCRbeta CDR3 rearrangement, sequence reads were collapsed and filtered. For each sample, productive Simpson clonality was calculated as the square root of Simpson's diversity index across productive rearrangements. The clones in this table, taken by TCRdb from immuneACCESS, are in-frame only. Not every clone is retained; where verified, under half of the shortfall comes from an unresolved V gene, and the cause of the rest is unknown. The V and J calls and clone size were taken over from that table, and D and trimming were inferred from the DNA. The sample table shows fewer than 350,000 clones, and 89% are seen once. Of the sample, roughly 8.9% falls within the top ten clones.

Participants in the prospective study were aged roughly 18 to 100 years, lived in 24 United States geographic areas, and enrolled through a virtual design. Cohort assignment in the prospective study relied on participant-reported clinical history from a screening survey and a study questionnaire. Recovered participants in ImmuneRACE Cohort 3 were defined as having two consecutive negative NP/OP PCR tests, clearance from a healthcare professional, or resolution of symptoms. In the prospective study, whole blood, serum and a nasopharyngeal or oropharyngeal swab were collected from each participant by mobile phlebotomists. Additional blood draws and questionnaires over a roughly two-month period could optionally be provided by prospective study participants. Blood samples from the prospective study were shipped frozen or at room temperature prior to DNA extraction. About this clone: Its antigen remains undetermined. Base-call qualities are not available, and no considerably larger clone is one nucleotide away.

For this chain, trimming is 4 bases at the V end and 3 bases at the J end, and the number of junction bases without a gene match is 7. The germline V gene yields MNHEY for CDR1 and SVGEGT for CDR2. The CDR3, from cysteine to phenylalanine, totals 15 residues. Only the CDR3 DNA stays, 45 bases, in frame from base 1. This receptor was taken from a middle-aged woman who had recovered from COVID-19. The chain links TRBV6-2 or TRBV6-3 with TRBJ2-3, with 7 junctional bases fitting TRBD2. Input material: PBMCs or T cells enriched from blood (not recorded which). Read as DNA, the sequence is TGTGCCAGCAGTTCCCGAGGGAGGGCAACAGATACGCAGTATTTT. It translates to CASSSRGRATDTQYF.